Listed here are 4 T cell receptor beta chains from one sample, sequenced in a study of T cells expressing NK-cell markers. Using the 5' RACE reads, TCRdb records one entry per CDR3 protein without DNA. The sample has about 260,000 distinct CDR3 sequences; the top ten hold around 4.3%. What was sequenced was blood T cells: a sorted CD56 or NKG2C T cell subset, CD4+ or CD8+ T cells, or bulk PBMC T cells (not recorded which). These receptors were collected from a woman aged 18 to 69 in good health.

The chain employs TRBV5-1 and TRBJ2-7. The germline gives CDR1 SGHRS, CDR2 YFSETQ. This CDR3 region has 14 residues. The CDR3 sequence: CASSLEQGPYEQYF.

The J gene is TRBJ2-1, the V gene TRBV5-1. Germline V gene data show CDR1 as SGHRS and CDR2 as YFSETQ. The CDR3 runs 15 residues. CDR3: CASSLKRGSYNEQFF. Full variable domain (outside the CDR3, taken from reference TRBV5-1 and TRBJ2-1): KAGVTQTPRYLIKTRGQQVTLSCSPISGHRSVSWYQQTPGQGLQFLFEYFSETQRNKGNFPGRFSGRQFSNSRSEMNVSTLELGDSALYLCASSLKRGSYNEQFFGPGTRLTVL.

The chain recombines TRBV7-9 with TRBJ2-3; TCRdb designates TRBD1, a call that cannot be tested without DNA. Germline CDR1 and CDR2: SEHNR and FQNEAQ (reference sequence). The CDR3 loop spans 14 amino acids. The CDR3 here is CASSLTGGADTQYF.

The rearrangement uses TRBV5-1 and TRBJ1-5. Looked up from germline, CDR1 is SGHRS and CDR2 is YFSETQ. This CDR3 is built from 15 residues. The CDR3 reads CASSLGGFGNQPQHF.